The source of this T cell receptor (beta chain) is a study of shared clonotypes between healthy human individuals. About the research overall: Three CD4 naive, three CD4 memory, two CD8 naive and one CD8 memory plate were used per donor.

The naive CD8 fraction comprised CD45RO-negative cells positively selected for CCR7 and excluded terminally differentiated effector memory CD45RA+ cells. Findings and caveats of the study: Generally, estimated richness proved larger in naive subsets than it did in memory subsets. Lower generation probabilities were found for non-shared clonotypes than for those shared by all four donors.

When replicate PCRs were run on sorted subsets, they used about 220 ng DNA, about 30,000 T cell genomes. Sequencing was performed with immunoSEQ multiplex PCR; in TCRdb, only in-frame clones are kept and a portion is missing. The top ten hold less than 2% of the sample, which has about 2.1 million clones, around 95% seen once. The ends lost 7 bases at V and 1 base at J; junction bases unmatched: 8. In germline, CDR1 is MNHEY, CDR2 SMNVEV (reference sequence). This CDR3 region has 16 residues. A remark on this clone: As yet, its antigen is unknown.

V and J are TRBV27 and TRBJ2-2, with 8 bases that match TRBD1. The TCR comes from a man between 18 and 29 years old in good health. Some clones in this sample may be carry-over from other donors' samples. What was sequenced was naive CD8+ T cells from PBMCs. CDR3 sequence reads: CASTGTGGGNTGELFF. DNA of the CDR3: TGTGCCAGCACCGGGACAGGCGGCGGGAACACCGGGGAGCTGTTTTTT.